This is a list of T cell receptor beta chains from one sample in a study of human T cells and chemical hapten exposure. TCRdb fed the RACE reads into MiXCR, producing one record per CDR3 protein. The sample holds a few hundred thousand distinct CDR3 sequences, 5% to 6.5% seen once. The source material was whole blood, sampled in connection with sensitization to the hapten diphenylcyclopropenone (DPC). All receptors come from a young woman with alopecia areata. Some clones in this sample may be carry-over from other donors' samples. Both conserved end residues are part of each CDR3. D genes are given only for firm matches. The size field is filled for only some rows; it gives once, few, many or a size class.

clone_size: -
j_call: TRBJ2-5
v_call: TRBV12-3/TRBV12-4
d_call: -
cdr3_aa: CASSSSRRGTGGSFDPEETQYF
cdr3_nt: TGTGCCAGCAGTTCATCCCGGCGGGGGACAGGTGGATCTTTTGACCCCGAAGAGACCCAGTACTTC

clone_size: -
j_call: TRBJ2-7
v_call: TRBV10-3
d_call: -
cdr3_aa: CAISREKISLYEQYF
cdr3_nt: TGTGCCATCAGTCGGGAGAAAATTTCCTTATACGAGCAGTACTTC

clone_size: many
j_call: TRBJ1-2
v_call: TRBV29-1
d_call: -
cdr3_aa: CSVGQDANYGYTF
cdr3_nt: TGCAGCGTTGGACAGGACGCTAACTATGGCTACACCTTC

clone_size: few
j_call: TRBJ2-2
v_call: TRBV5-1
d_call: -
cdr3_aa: CASSLGETGELFF
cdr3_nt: TGCGCCAGCAGCTTAGGGGAGACCGGGGAGCTGTTTTTT

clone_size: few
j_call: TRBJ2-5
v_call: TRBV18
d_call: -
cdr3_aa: CASSPTRPDSQETQYF
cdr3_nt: TGTGCCAGCTCACCAACACGGCCGGACAGCCAAGAGACCCAGTACTTC

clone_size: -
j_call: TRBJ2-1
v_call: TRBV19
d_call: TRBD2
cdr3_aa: CASSIEAGVISYNEQFF
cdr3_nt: TGTGCCAGTAGTATAGAAGCGGGGGTTATCTCCTACAATGAGCAGTTCTTC

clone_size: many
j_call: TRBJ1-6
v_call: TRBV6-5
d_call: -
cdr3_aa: CASTRSYNSPLHF
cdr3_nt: TGTGCCAGCACCCGCTCCTATAATTCACCCCTCCACTTT

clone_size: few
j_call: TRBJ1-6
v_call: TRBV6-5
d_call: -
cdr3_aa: CASSYSLGGSPLHF
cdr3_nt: TGTGCCAGCAGTTACTCGTTAGGAGGCTCACCCCTCCACTTT

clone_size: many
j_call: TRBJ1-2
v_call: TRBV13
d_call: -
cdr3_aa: CASSLSPGGGYGYTF
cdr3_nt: TGTGCCAGCAGCTTATCCCCGGGCGGCGGCTATGGCTACACCTTC

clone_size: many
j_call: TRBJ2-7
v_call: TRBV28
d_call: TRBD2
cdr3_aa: CASSLGTSGGDPYEQYF
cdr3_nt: TGTGCCAGCAGTTTAGGGACTAGCGGGGGGGATCCCTACGAGCAGTACTTC

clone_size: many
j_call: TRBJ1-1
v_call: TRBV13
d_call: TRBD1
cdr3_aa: CASSSQQGPNTEAFF
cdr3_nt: TGTGCCAGCAGCTCCCAACAGGGGCCGAACACTGAAGCTTTCTTT

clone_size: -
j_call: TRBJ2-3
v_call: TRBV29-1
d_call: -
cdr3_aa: CSVEYRAGVWTDTQYF
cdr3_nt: TGCAGCGTTGAATACCGCGCAGGCGTCTGGACAGATACGCAGTATTTT

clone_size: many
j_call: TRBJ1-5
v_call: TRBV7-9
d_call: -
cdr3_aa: CASSLEGRMSQHF
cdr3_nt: TGTGCCAGCAGCTTAGAAGGGCGTATGTCCCAGCATTTT

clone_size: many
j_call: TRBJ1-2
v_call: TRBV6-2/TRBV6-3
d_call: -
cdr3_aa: CASSNPEYRSYGYTF
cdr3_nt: TGTGCCAGCTCTAACCCCGAGTACAGGTCCTATGGCTACACCTTC

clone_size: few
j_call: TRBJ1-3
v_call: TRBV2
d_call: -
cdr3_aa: CASTSAGGNTIYF
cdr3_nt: TGTGCCAGCACCTCCGCCGGGGGGAACACCATATATTTT

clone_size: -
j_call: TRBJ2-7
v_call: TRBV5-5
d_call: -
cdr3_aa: CASSQNMGSSYEQYF
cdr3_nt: TGTGCCAGCAGCCAAAATATGGGGAGCTCCTACGAGCAGTACTTC

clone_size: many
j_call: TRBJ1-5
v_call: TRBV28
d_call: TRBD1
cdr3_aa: CASTADRGTSNQPQHF
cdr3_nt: TGTGCCAGCACCGCTGACAGGGGGACGAGCAATCAGCCCCAGCATTTT

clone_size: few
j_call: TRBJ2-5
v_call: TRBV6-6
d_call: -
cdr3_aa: CASSLSSPYETQYF
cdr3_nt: TGTGCCAGCAGCCTTAGCAGTCCGTACGAGACCCAGTACTTC

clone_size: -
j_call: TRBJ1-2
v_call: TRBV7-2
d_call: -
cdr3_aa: CASSSIRGDYGYTF
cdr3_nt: TGTGCCAGCAGCTCTATACGGGGGGACTATGGCTACACCTTC

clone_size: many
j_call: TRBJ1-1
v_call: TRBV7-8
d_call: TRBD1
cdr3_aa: CASSRGQGVFLNTEAFF
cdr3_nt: TGTGCCAGCAGCCGCGGACAGGGTGTCTTCCTAAACACTGAAGCTTTCTTT

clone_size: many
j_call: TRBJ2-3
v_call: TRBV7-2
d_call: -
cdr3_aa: CASSLALAGTSTDTQYF
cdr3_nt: TGTGCCAGCAGCTTAGCGCTCGCGGGGACGAGCACAGATACGCAGTATTTT

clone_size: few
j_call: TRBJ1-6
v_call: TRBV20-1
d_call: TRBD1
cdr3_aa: CSALRTGVITRNSPLHF
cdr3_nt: TGCAGTGCCCTCCGGACAGGGGTCATCACGCGTAATTCACCCCTCCACTTT

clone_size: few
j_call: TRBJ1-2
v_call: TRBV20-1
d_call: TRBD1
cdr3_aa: CSARTGGYGYTF
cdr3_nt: TGCAGTGCTAGGACAGGGGGCTACGGCTACACCTTC

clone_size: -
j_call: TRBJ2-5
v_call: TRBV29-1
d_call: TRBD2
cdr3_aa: CSVEDYRGGETQYF
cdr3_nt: TGCAGCGTTGAAGATTACCGGGGGGGAGAGACCCAGTACTTC

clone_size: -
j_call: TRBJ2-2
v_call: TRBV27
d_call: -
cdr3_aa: CAIRKNTGELFF
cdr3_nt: TGTGCCATCCGGAAGAACACCGGGGAGCTGTTTTTT

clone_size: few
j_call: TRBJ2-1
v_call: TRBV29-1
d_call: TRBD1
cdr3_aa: CSVYRGSSYNEQFF
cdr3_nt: TGCAGCGTTTACAGGGGGTCCTCCTACAATGAGCAGTTCTTC

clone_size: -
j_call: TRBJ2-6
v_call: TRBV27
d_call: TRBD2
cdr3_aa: CASSLAGGPGVLTF
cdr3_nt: TGTGCCAGCAGTCTAGCGGGGGGGCCTGGCGTCCTGACTTTC

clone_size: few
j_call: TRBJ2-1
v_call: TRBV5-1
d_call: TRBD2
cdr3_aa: CASSWNPGLAYNEQFF
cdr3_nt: TGCGCCAGCAGCTGGAACCCGGGACTAGCCTACAATGAGCAGTTCTTC

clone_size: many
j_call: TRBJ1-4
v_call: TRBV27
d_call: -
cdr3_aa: CASSTNRVATNEKLFF
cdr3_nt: TGTGCCAGCAGTACCAACAGGGTCGCAACTAATGAAAAACTGTTTTTT

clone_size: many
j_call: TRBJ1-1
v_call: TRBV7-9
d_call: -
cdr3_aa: CASSGGVVFTEAFF
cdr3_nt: TGTGCCAGCAGCGGGGGCGTGGTGTTCACTGAAGCTTTCTTT

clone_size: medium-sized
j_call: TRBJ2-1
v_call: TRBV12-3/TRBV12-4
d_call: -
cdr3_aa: CASRKETVNNEQFF
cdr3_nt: TGTGCCAGCAGAAAGGAGACAGTGAACAATGAGCAGTTCTTC

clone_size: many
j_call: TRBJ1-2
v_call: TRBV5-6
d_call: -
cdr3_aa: CASSLAGTHFNYGYTF
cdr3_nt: TGTGCCAGCAGCTTGGCCGGGACACACTTCAACTATGGCTACACCTTC

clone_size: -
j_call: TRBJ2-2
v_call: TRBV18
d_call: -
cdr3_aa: CASSPPVRNTGELFF
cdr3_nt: TGTGCCAGCTCACCACCTGTCAGAAACACCGGGGAGCTGTTTTTT

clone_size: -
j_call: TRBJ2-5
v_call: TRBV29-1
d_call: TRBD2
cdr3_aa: CSVGTSGGAEETQYF
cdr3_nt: TGCAGCGTTGGGACTAGCGGGGGGGCAGAAGAGACCCAGTACTTC

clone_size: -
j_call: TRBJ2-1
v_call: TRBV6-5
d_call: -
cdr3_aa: CDSSYSRSYNEQFF
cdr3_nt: TGTGACAGCAGTTACTCCCGCTCCTACAATGAGCAGTTCTTC

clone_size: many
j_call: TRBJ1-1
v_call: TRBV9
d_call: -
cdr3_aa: CASSPQGGSTEAFF
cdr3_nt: TGTGCCAGCAGCCCCCAAGGGGGGTCCACTGAAGCTTTCTTT

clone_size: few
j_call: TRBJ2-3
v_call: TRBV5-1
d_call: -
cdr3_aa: CASSWRGRTDTQYF
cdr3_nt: TGCGCCAGCAGCTGGCGGGGGCGCACAGATACGCAGTATTTT

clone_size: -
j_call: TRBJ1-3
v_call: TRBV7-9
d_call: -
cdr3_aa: CASSLTAGDGNTIYF
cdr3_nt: TGTGCCAGCAGCCTAACGGCAGGGGACGGAAACACCATATATTTT

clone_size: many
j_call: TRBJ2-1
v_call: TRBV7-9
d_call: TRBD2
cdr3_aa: CASSSAGAYNEQFF
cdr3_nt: TGTGCCAGTTCTTCAGCGGGGGCCTACAATGAGCAGTTCTTC

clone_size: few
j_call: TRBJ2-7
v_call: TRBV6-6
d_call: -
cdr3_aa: CASSPGGRLLREQYF
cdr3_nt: TGTGCCAGCAGCCCCGGGGGCCGATTACTACGGGAGCAGTACTTC

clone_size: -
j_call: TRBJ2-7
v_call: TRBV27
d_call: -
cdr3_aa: CASSSRDGAYEQYF
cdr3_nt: TGTGCCAGCAGTTCCCGGGACGGGGCCTACGAGCAGTACTTC

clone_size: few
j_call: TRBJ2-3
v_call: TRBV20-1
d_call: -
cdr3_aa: CSAADFGMGTDTQYF
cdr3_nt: TGCAGTGCTGCCGACTTCGGCATGGGCACAGATACGCAGTATTTT

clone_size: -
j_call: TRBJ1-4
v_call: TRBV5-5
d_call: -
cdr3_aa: CASSLEGTAEKLFF
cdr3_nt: TGTGCCAGCAGCTTGGAGGGCACAGCTGAAAAACTGTTTTTT

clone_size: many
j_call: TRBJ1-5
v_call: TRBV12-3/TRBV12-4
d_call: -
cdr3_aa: CASSFLTDPNQPQHF
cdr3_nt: TGTGCCAGCAGTTTTTTGACTGACCCAAATCAGCCCCAGCATTTT

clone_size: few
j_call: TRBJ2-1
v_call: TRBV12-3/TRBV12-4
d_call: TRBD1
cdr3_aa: CASRPGTGKYNEQFF
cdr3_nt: TGTGCCAGCAGACCCGGGACAGGGAAGTACAATGAGCAGTTCTTC